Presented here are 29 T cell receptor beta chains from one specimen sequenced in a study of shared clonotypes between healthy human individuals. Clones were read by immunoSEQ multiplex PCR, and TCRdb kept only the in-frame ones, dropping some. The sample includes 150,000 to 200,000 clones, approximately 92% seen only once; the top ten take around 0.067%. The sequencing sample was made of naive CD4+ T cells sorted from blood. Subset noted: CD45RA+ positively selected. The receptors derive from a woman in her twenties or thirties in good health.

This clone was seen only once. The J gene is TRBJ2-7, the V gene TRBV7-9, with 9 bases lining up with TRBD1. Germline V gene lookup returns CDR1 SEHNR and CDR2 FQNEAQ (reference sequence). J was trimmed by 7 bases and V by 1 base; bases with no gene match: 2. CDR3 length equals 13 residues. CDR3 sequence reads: CASSLGQGGEQYF. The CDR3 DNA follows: TGTGCCAGCAGCTTAGGACAGGGGGGAGAGCAGTACTTC.

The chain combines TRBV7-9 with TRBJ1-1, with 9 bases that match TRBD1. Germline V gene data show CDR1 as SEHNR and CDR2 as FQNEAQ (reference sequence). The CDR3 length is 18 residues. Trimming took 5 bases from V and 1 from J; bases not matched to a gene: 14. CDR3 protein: CASSDRGGQGSRNTEAFF. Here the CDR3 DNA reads TGTGCCAGCAGCGACCGCGGGGGACAGGGATCGAGGAACACTGAAGCTTTCTTT.

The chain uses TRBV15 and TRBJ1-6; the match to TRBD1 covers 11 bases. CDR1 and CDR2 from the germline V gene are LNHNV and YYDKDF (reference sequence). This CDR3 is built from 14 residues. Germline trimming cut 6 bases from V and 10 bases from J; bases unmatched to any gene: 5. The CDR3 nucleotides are TGTGCCACCAGTCAGGACAGGGGGCGATCACCCCTCCACTTT. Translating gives CATSQDRGRSPLHF.

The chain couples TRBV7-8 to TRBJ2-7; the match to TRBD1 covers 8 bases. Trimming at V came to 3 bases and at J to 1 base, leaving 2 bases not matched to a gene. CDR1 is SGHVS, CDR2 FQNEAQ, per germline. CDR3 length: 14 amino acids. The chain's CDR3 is CASSLTGASYEQYF. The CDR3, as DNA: TGTGCCAGCAGCTTGACAGGGGCGTCCTACGAGCAGTACTTC.

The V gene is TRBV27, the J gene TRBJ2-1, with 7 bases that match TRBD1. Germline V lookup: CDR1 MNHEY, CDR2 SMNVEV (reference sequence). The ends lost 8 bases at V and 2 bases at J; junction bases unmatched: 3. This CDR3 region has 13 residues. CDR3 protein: CASRDSTYNEQFF. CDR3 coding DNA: TGTGCCAGCCGGGACAGCACCTACAATGAGCAGTTCTTC.

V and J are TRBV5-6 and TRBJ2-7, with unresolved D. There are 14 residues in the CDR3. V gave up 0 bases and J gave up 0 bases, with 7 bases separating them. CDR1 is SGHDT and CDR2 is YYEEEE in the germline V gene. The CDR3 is CASSLEAYSYEQYF. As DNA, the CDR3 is TGTGCCAGCAGCTTGGAAGCGTACTCCTACGAGCAGTACTTC.

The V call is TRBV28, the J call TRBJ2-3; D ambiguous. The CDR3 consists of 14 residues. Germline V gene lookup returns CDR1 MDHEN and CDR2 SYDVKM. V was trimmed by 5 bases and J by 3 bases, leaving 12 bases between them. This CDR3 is CASSLRLGTDTQYF. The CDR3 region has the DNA TGTGCCAGCAGTCTTCGGCTGGGGACAGATACGCAGTATTTT.

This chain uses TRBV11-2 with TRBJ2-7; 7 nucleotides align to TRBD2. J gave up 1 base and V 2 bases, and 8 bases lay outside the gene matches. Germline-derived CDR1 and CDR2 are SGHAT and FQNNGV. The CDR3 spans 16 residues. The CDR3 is CASSLLLTSSSYEQYF. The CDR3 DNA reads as TGTGCCAGCAGCTTACTTCTGACTAGCTCATCCTACGAGCAGTACTTC.

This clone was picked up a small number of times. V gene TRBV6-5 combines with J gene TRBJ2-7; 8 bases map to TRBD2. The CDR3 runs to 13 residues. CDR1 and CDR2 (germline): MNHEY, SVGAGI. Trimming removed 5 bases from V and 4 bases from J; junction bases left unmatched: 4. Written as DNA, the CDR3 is TGTGCCAGCAGTCCCCCGGGGGGGTACGAGCAGTACTTC. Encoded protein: CASSPPGGYEQYF.

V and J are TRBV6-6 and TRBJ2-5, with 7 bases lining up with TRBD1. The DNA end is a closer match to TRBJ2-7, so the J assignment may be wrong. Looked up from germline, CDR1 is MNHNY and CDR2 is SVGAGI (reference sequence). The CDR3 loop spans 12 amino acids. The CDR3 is CATGTASYEQYF. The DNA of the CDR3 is TGTGCCACCGGGACAGCGTCCTACGAGCAGTACTTC.

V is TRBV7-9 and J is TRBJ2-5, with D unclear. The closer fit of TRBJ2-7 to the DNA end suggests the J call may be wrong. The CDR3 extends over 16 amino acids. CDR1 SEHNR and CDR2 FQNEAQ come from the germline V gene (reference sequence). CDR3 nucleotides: TGTGCCAGCAGCTTAGTACGCGGTTCGCGAACCTACGAGCAGTACTTC. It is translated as CASSLVRGSRTYEQYF.

The CDR3 sequence: CASSYSRTSYEQYF. For the CDR3, the DNA is TGTGCCAGCAGTTACTCGAGGACCAGCTACGAGCAGTACTTC. The chain employs TRBV6-5 and TRBJ2-7; no clear D gene. Trimming removed 0 bases at V and 3 bases at J, with 9 bases between. Germline V lookup: CDR1 MNHEY, CDR2 SVGAGI. The CDR3 has 14 amino acids.

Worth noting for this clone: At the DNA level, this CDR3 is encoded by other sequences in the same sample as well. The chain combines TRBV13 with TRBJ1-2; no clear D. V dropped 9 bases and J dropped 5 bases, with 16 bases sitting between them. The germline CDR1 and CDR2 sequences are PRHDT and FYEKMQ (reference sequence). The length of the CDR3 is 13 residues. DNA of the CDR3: TGTGCCAGTAGCCCTGAGGTTTTTTATGGCTACACCTTC. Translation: CASSPEVFYGYTF.

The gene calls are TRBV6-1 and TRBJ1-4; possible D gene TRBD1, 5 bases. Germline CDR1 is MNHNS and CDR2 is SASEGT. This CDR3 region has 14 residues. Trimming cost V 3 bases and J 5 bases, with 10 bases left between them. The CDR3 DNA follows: TGTGCCAGCAGTGAGGGGCAGGGAAATGAAAAACTGTTTTTT. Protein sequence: CASSEGQGNEKLFF.

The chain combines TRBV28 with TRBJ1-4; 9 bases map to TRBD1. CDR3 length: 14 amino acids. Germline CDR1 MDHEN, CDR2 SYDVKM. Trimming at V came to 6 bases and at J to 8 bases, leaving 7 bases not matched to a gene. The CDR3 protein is CASRGTGQTEKLFF. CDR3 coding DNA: TGTGCCAGCAGGGGGACAGGGCAGACGGAAAAACTGTTTTTT.

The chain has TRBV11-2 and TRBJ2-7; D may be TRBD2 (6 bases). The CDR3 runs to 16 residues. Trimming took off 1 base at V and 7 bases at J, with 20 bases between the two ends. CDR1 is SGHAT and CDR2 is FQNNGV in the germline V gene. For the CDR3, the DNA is TGTGCCAGCAGCTTAGGGGTGGGAGGCACATCCCGGGAGCAGTACTTC. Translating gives CASSLGVGGTSREQYF.

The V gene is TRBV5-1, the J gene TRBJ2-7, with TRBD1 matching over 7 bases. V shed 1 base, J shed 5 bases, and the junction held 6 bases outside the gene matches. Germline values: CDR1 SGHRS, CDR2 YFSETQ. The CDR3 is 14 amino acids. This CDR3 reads CASSLTGVVDEQYF. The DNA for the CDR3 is TGCGCCAGCAGCTTGACAGGGGTGGTCGACGAGCAGTACTTC.

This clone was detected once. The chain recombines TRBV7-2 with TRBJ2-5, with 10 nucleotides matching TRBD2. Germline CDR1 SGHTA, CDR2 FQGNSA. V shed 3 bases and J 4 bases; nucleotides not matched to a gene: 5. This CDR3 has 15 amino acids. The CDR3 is CASSFARTSGETQYF. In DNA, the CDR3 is TGTGCCAGCAGCTTCGCAAGGACTAGCGGAGAGACCCAGTACTTC.

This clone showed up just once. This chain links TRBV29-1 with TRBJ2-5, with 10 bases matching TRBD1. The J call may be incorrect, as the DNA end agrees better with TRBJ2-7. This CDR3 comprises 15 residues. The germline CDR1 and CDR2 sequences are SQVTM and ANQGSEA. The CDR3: CSGMNFGTGVNEQYF. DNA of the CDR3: TGCAGCGGCATGAACTTTGGGACAGGGGTCAACGAGCAGTACTTC.

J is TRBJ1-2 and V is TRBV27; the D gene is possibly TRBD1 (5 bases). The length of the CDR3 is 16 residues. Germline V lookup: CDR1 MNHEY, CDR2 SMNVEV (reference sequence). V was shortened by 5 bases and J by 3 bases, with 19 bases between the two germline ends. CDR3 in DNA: TGTGCCAGCAGTCCACTGGACACGAGGGTTGACTATGGCTACACCTTC. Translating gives CASSPLDTRVDYGYTF.

CDR3 nucleotides: TGTGCCAGCCTATCCCCGGGACAGGGTGCTTTCTTT. Amino acids: CASLSPGQGAFF. V is TRBV28 and J is TRBJ1-1, with 9 bases lining up with TRBD1. Germline-derived CDR1 and CDR2 are MDHEN and SYDVKM. The J segment lost 11 bases and the V segment lost 8 bases, leaving 9 bases of the junction unmatched. The length of the CDR3 is 12 residues.

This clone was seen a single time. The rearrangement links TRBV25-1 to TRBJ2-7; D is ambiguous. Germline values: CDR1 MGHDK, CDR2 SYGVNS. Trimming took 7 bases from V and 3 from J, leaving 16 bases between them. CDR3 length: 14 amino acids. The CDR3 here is CASTPSGKGYEQYF. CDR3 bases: TGTGCCAGCACCCCTAGTGGGAAGGGCTACGAGCAGTACTTC.

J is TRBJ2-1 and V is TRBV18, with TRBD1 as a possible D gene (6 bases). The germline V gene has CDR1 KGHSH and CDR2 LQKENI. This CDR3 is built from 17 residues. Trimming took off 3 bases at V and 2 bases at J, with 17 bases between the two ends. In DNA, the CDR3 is TGTGCCAGCTCACCGAGCCAGGGACACGGCACCTACAATGAGCAGTTCTTC. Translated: CASSPSQGHGTYNEQFF.

CDR3 loop: CASSPLLAGGSYEQYF. The CDR3 nucleotides read TGCGCCAGCAGCCCCCTCCTAGCGGGGGGCTCCTACGAGCAGTACTTC. V gene TRBV4-1 combines with J gene TRBJ2-5; 11 nucleotides align to TRBD2. Matching the DNA end better, TRBJ2-7 makes the J call doubtful. This CDR3 is built from 16 residues. CDR1 and CDR2 (germline): MGHRA, YSYEKL.

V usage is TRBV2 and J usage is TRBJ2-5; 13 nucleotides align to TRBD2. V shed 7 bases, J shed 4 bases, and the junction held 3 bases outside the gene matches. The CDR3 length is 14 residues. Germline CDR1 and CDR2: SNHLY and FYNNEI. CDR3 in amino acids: CASTGLAGVETQYF. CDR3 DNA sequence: TGTGCCAGCACAGGACTAGCGGGAGTAGAGACCCAGTACTTC.

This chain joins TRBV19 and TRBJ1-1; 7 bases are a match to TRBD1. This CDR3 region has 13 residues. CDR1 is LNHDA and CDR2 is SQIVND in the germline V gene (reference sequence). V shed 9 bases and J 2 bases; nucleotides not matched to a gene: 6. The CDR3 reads CARITGDNTEAFF. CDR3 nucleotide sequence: TGTGCCAGGATAACAGGGGACAACACTGAAGCTTTCTTT.

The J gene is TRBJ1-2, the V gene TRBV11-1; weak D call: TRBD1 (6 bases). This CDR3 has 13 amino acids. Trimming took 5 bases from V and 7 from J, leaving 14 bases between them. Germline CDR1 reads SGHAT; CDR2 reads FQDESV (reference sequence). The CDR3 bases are TGTGCCAGCAGCCCTCTAGGGACACTTGGCTACACCTTC. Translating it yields CASSPLGTLGYTF. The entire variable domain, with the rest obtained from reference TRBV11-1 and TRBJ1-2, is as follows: EAEVAQSPRYKITEKSQAVAFWCDPISGHATLYWYRQILGQGPELLVQFQDESVVDDSQLPKDRFSAERLKGVDSTLKIQPAELGDSAMYLCASSPLGTLGYTFGSGTRLTVV.

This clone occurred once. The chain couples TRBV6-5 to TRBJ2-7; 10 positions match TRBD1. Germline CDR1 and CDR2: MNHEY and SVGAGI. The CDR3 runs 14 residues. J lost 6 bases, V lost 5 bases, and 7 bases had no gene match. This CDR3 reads CASSSRQGAGEQYF. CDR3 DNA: TGTGCCAGCAGTAGCCGACAGGGGGCTGGCGAGCAGTACTTC.

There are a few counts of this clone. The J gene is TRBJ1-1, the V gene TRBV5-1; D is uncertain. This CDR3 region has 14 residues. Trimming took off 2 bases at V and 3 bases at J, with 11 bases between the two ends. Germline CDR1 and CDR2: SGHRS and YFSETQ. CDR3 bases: TGCGCCAGCAGCTTTGATGGTTCGGACACTGAAGCTTTCTTT. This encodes CASSFDGSDTEAFF.